What follows are 26 T cell receptor beta chains derived from one specimen sequenced in a study of OX40 agonist ivuxolimab in advanced cancers. Sequenced by immunoSEQ multiplex PCR; TCRdb stores in-frame clones only, minus some. This table holds about 130,000 clones, about 93% found once. This specimen consisted of CD4+ or CD8+ T cells sorted from blood, obtained in a trial of the OX40 agonist ivuxolimab. The receptors derive from an adult with an advanced solid tumor such as melanoma, head and neck, liver or kidney cancer.

This chain uses TRBV5-1 with TRBJ2-3, with unresolved D. The V gene lost 4 bases and the J gene lost 0 bases, with 6 bases spanning the gap. The CDR3 extends over 13 amino acids. Germline V CDR1 and CDR2: SGHRS, YFSETQ. The CDR3 nucleotides read TGCGCCAGCAGCCCATATAGCACAGATACGCAGTATTTT. This translates into CASSPYSTDTQYF.

The rearrangement links TRBV11-2 to TRBJ1-2; the match to TRBD1 covers 7 bases. V lost 5 bases to trimming and J lost 4 bases; unmatched junction nucleotides: 10. The germline CDR1 and CDR2 sequences are SGHAT and FQNNGV. The CDR3 contains 15 residues. CDR3 nucleotides: TGTGCCAGCAGCCCCCAGGGGGGCCCCCCCTATGGCTACACCTTC. Protein product: CASSPQGGPPYGYTF.

This chain uses TRBV11-2 with TRBJ1-2, with D maybe TRBD1 (5 bases). V was cut by 3 bases and J by 5 bases, with 10 bases left in between. This CDR3 comprises 13 residues. Germline CDR1 and CDR2: SGHAT and FQNNGV. CDR3 protein: CASSLLGEYGYTF. Here the CDR3 DNA reads TGTGCCAGCAGCTTGTTAGGGGAGTATGGCTACACCTTC.

This rearrangement joins TRBV7-9 to TRBJ2-1; TRBD2 agrees at 10 bases. The CDR3 runs 16 residues. CDR1 is SEHNR and CDR2 is FQNEAQ in the germline V gene (reference sequence). Losses at the gene ends were 5 bases for V and 8 bases for J; bases not matched to a gene: 12. The CDR3 loop is CASSPTLAGGRDEQFF. The CDR3, as DNA: TGTGCCAGCAGCCCGACTTTAGCGGGAGGTAGGGATGAGCAGTTCTTC.

The gene calls are TRBV5-1 and TRBJ2-7; D tentatively fits TRBD1 or TRBD2 (5 bases each). CDR1 and CDR2 (germline): SGHRS, YFSETQ. This CDR3 is 12 amino acids long. The V and J ends lost 1 base and 6 bases respectively, with 8 bases between them. This CDR3 is CASSLFGAEQYF. The CDR3 coding sequence is TGCGCCAGCAGCTTGTTCGGGGCCGAGCAGTACTTC.

V usage is TRBV4-3 and J usage is TRBJ1-4; TRBD1 matches 7 bases. The CDR3 contains 18 residues. Germline CDR1 reads LGHNA; CDR2 reads YSLEER. V lost 3 bases to trimming and J lost 0 bases; unmatched junction nucleotides: 10. The CDR3 region is CASSHALQGHATNEKLFF. DNA for the CDR3: TGCGCCAGCAGCCACGCGTTACAGGGGCATGCAACTAATGAAAAACTGTTTTTT.

The chain recombines TRBV5-6 with TRBJ1-2; D gene uncertain. CDR1 is SGHDT and CDR2 is YYEEEE in the germline V gene. The CDR3 totals 13 residues. V was shortened by 0 bases and J by 8 bases, with 11 bases between the two germline ends. In DNA form, the CDR3 reads TGTGCCAGCAGCTTGGCCCGGGAAGGAGGCTACACCTTC. Residues: CASSLAREGGYTF.

The rearrangement joins TRBV10-3 to TRBJ2-2, with D perhaps matching TRBD1 or TRBD2 (6 bases each). V was trimmed by 8 bases and J by 0 bases, leaving 19 bases between them. This CDR3 comprises 17 residues. Germline loops: CDR1 ENHRY, CDR2 SYGVKD. In DNA, the CDR3 is TGTGCCATCGGCTTAGAGGGGGGATGGACGAACACCGGGGAGCTGTTTTTT. Protein product: CAIGLEGGWTNTGELFF.

The chain employs TRBV6-4 and TRBJ1-1; perhaps TRBD1 as D (5 bases). The germline gives CDR1 MRHNA, CDR2 SNTAGT. Trimming cost V 0 bases and J 5 bases, with 10 bases left between them. CDR3 length equals 14 residues. The CDR3 DNA is TGTGCCAGCAGTGACTCGGGGGGGAGGACTGAAGCTTTCTTT. This encodes CASSDSGGRTEAFF.

The chain combines TRBV5-4 with TRBJ2-7; tentative D call: TRBD2 (6 bases). CDR1 is SGHNT and CDR2 is YYREEE in the germline V gene (reference sequence). The CDR3 consists of 13 residues. Trimming took off 5 bases at V and 0 bases at J, with 9 bases between the two ends. The CDR3 region has the DNA TGTGCCAGCAGGACTAGGACCTCCTACGAGCAGTACTTC. Protein: CASRTRTSYEQYF. The full variable domain, completed using reference TRBV5-4 and TRBJ2-7, is ETGVTQSPTHLIKTRGQQVTLRCSSQSGHNTVSWYQQALGQGPQFIFQYYREEENGRGNFPPRFSGLQFPNYSSELNVNALELDDSALYLCASRTRTSYEQYFGPGTRLTVT.

This clone has only a few counts. Other DNA sequences within the sample encode an identical CDR3. This rearrangement joins TRBV30 to TRBJ2-7; D gene unclear. Germline V gene lookup returns CDR1 GTSNPN and CDR2 SVGIG (reference sequence). V lost 0 bases, J lost 1 base, and 4 bases lay in between. The CDR3 sequence is 12 residues long. CDR3 DNA sequence: TGTGCCTGGAGTGTCAGTTCCTACGAGCAGTACTTC. Translating gives CAWSVSSYEQYF.

This chain joins TRBV5-4 and TRBJ1-6; 7 bases line up with TRBD1. This CDR3 is 14 amino acids long. V was pared by 4 bases and J by 9 bases, with 7 bases of the junction left unmatched. Germline lookup yields CDR1 SGHNT and CDR2 YYREEE (reference sequence). The CDR3 DNA follows: TGTGCCAGCAGCGCCGGGACAGCGACTTCACCCCTCCACTTT. Translated: CASSAGTATSPLHF.

The gene calls are TRBV5-1 and TRBJ2-3, with D unresolved. The V gene's germline CDR1 is SGHRS and CDR2 YFSETQ. The CDR3 is 14 amino acids. The V end lost 4 bases, the J end lost 7 bases, and 16 bases lay between the germline ends. CDR3 bases: TGCGCCAGCAGCCTCCGGGCAGGACCCAATACGCAGTATTTT. Protein: CASSLRAGPNTQYF.

J is TRBJ1-4 and V is TRBV15; D gene ambiguous. Deletions cut 1 base from V and 2 bases from J, with 8 bases between. Per germline, CDR1 LNHNV and CDR2 YYDKDF (reference sequence). The CDR3 has 15 amino acids. The CDR3 region is CATSRGPTTNEKLFF. CDR3 DNA: TGTGCCACCAGCAGAGGACCAACTACTAATGAAAAACTGTTTTTT.

The chain is built from TRBV29-1 and TRBJ1-1; D ambiguous. The V end was cut by 2 bases, the J end by 8 bases, with 15 bases between. The CDR3 is made up of 13 amino acids. The germline gives CDR1 SQVTM, CDR2 ANQGSEA. The CDR3 sequence: CSVERPLAPEAFF. For the CDR3, the DNA is TGCAGCGTTGAACGACCTCTGGCTCCCGAAGCTTTCTTT.

The chain has TRBV7-9 and TRBJ2-3, with D unresolved. Trimming stripped 6 bases from V and 1 base from J, with 8 bases between. The CDR3 loop spans 13 amino acids. Germline V gene sequence: CDR1 SEHNR, CDR2 FQNEAQ (reference sequence). CDR3 coding DNA: TGTGCCAGCAGGTTTGGGGGCACAGATACGCAGTATTTT. The encoded protein is CASRFGGTDTQYF.

The rearrangement joins TRBV7-9 to TRBJ2-5; D remains unclear. Trimming took 0 bases from V and 5 from J, leaving 10 bases between them. Per the germline V gene, CDR1 is SEHNR and CDR2 is FQNEAQ (reference sequence). The CDR3 extends over 14 amino acids. CDR3 in DNA: TGTGCCAGCAGCTTAGCAGGGATGTGGGAGACCCAGTACTTC. As protein: CASSLAGMWETQYF.

The chain links TRBV18 to TRBJ1-5; tentatively, D is TRBD1 (5 bases). V was cut by 3 bases and J by 5 bases, with 11 bases left in between. This CDR3 has 14 amino acids. Germline values: CDR1 KGHSH, CDR2 LQKENI. The CDR3, as DNA: TGTGCCAGCTCACCCCAGGGACGGGATCAGCCCCAGCATTTT. This codes for CASSPQGRDQPQHF.

This sequence joins TRBV6-5 and TRBJ2-7, with D unclear. This CDR3 spans 11 amino acids. Germline V gene sequence: CDR1 MNHEY, CDR2 SVGAGI. The V end was cut by 2 bases, the J end by 7 bases, with 6 bases between. The DNA of the CDR3 is TGTGCCAGCAGTTACCGCTGGGAGCAGTACTTC. Its protein is CASSYRWEQYF.

This clone was counted once. The chain uses TRBV4-3 and TRBJ1-6; D remains ambiguous. Trimming left V 0 bases short and J 10 bases short, with 7 bases between. The CDR3 has 13 amino acids. In germline, CDR1 is LGHNA, CDR2 YSLEER. CDR3 amino acids: CASSQDRGSPLHF. In DNA, the CDR3 is TGCGCCAGCAGCCAAGATCGGGGATCACCCCTCCACTTT.

The chain employs TRBV5-5 and TRBJ1-5, with 8 bases lining up with TRBD1. Germline-derived CDR1 and CDR2 are SGHKS and YYEKEE (reference sequence). Trimming removed 4 bases from V and 5 bases from J; junction bases left unmatched: 5. The CDR3 runs to 14 residues. The CDR3 DNA reads TGTGCCAGCAGCGGACAGGGACGGGATCAGCCCCAGCATTTT. This codes for CASSGQGRDQPQHF.

V usage is TRBV28 and J usage is TRBJ2-5; D gene uncertain. This CDR3 region has 11 residues. Germline V gene sequence: CDR1 MDHEN, CDR2 SYDVKM. V lost 5 bases and J lost 5, with 6 bases in between. Here the CDR3 reads CASSRAETQYF. The CDR3 DNA sequence: TGTGCCAGCAGTCGCGCGGAGACCCAGTACTTC.

The chain recombines TRBV6-6 with TRBJ1-2; D is undetermined. Germline V gives CDR1 MNHNY, CDR2 SVGAGI (reference sequence). Between the trimmed V and J ends, which lost 6 bases and 2 bases, there was a span of 10 bases. The CDR3 has 13 amino acids. Here the CDR3 DNA reads TGTGCCAGCAGCCTGTTTGGGAACTATGGCTACACCTTC. Protein product: CASSLFGNYGYTF.

This clone occurred once. The gene calls are TRBV4-3 and TRBJ2-2; D is possibly TRBD2 (5 bases). The V end lost 0 bases, the J end lost 1 base, and 12 bases lay between the germline ends. Per the germline V gene, CDR1 is LGHNA and CDR2 is YSLEER. This CDR3 comprises 17 residues. The CDR3 DNA follows: TGCGCCAGCAGCCAAGAAGGAGGTAGTGAGAACACCGGGGAGCTGTTTTTT. Protein sequence: CASSQEGGSENTGELFF.

The CDR3 bases are TGTGCCACCGGCCAGGGGTTAGATACGCAGTATTTT. Its translation: CATGQGLDTQYF. This sequence joins TRBV2 and TRBJ2-3; TRBD1 might be the D (6 bases). Germline CDR1 and CDR2: SNHLY and FYNNEI. The CDR3 is made up of 12 amino acids. V lost 10 bases, J lost 5 bases, and 13 bases lay in between.

The chain combines TRBV18 with TRBJ1-5; D gene uncertain. Germline V CDR1 and CDR2: KGHSH, LQKENI. The CDR3 is made up of 13 amino acids. Deletions cut 3 bases from V and 8 bases from J, with 11 bases between. CDR3 region: CASSPLMDEPQHF. CDR3 DNA: TGTGCCAGCTCACCCTTGATGGACGAGCCCCAGCATTTT.